This TCR beta chain was captured by sequencing in a study of early T cells in non-severe SARS-CoV-2 infection. Background on the study: Sequencing targeted bulk RNA from unsorted whole blood, leaving chains unpaired. General observations from the study: VDJdb-based matching was biased toward anti-spike CD8 responses and missed private and CD4 specificities.

There are 15 residues in the CDR3. V lost 4 bases, J lost 5 bases, and 16 bases lay in between. Germline CDR1 reads MNHEY; CDR2 reads SVGAGI. In the case of this clonotype: The antigen is unknown. Just one base apart from a much larger clone, this may be a read error.

Unique molecular identifier tags were affixed to discrete cDNA molecules. One entry per CDR3 protein results from TCRdb running MiXCR on the 5' RACE reads. The sample lists about 69,000 distinct CDR3 sequences, roughly 9.5% occurring once. The clonotype comes from an adult who was a healthcare worker with PCR-confirmed SARS-CoV-2 infection or an uninfected control (not recorded which). Sequenced: whole blood. V is TRBV6-5 and J is TRBJ2-3, with D possibly matching TRBD2 (5 bases). CDR3 residues: CASSSGEGVKDTQYF. In DNA, the CDR3 is TGTGCCAGCAGTTCCGGAGAGGGAGTAAAAGATACGCAGTATTTT.